The 10 T cell receptor beta chains below all came from one sample that was sequenced in a study of STAT5B mutations in CD4+ large granular lymphocyte leukemia. Sequenced by immunoSEQ multiplex PCR; TCRdb stores in-frame clones only, minus some. This sample yields over 20,000 clones, of which 81% are seen a single time; 0.3% to 0.4% belongs to the top ten. The sequenced material came from CD4+ T cells from blood buffy coats. The receptors stem from a human donor in good health.

The CDR3: CASNWQGHSDTQYF. The CDR3 DNA is TGTGCCAGCAATTGGCAGGGGCACTCAGATACGCAGTATTTT. J is TRBJ2-3 and V is TRBV28, with a weak D call TRBD1 (6 bases). The CDR3 totals 14 residues. V was trimmed by 7 bases and J by 4 bases, leaving 15 bases between them. Looked up from germline, CDR1 is MDHEN and CDR2 is SYDVKM.

The V and J genes are TRBV2 and TRBJ2-7, with 8 bases fitting TRBD2. Germline values: CDR1 SNHLY, CDR2 FYNNEI. V was pared by 6 bases and J by 3 bases, with 10 bases of the junction left unmatched. The CDR3 spans 15 residues. The CDR3 bases are TGTGCCAGCAGGGACCGTAGCGGGACTAACTACGAGCAGTACTTC. Translation gives CASRDRSGTNYEQYF.

This sequence joins TRBV27 and TRBJ2-2, with TRBD1 matching over 9 bases. V lost 5 bases, J lost 4 bases, and 2 bases stayed unmatched. The germline CDR1 and CDR2 sequences are MNHEY and SMNVEV (reference sequence). The CDR3 has 14 amino acids. CDR3 in DNA: TGTGCCAGCAGTCGGGACAGGGTCACCGGGGAGCTGTTTTTT. Protein: CASSRDRVTGELFF.

The chain couples TRBV5-1 to TRBJ2-3; 10 bases are a match to TRBD2. The CDR3 has 16 amino acids. The V gene's germline CDR1 is SGHRS and CDR2 YFSETQ. Germline trimming cut 2 bases from V and 0 bases from J; bases unmatched to any gene: 3. In DNA, the CDR3 is TGCGCCAGCAGCTTTAGGACTAGCGGAAGCACAGATACGCAGTATTTT. Translating it yields CASSFRTSGSTDTQYF. The complete variable domain, with remaining parts taken from reference TRBV5-1 and TRBJ2-3, reads KAGVTQTPRYLIKTRGQQVTLSCSPISGHRSVSWYQQTPGQGLQFLFEYFSETQRNKGNFPGRFSGRQFSNSRSEMNVSTLELGDSALYLCASSFRTSGSTDTQYFGPGTRLTVL.

The gene calls are TRBV11-2 and TRBJ2-5; D perhaps matches TRBD2 (7 bases). Germline values: CDR1 SGHAT, CDR2 FQNNGV. The CDR3 consists of 14 residues. Between the trimmed V and J ends, which lost 7 bases and 4 bases, there was a span of 16 bases. The CDR3 nucleotides read TGTGCCAGCACCCTTAGGGGGGGCAGAGAGACCCAGTACTTC. It yields the protein CASTLRGGRETQYF.

The rearrangement links TRBV5-1 to TRBJ2-5; a weak D match, TRBD1 (5 bases). V was cut by 3 bases and J by 0 bases, with 12 bases left in between. CDR3 size: 15 residues. Germline V gene lookup returns CDR1 SGHRS and CDR2 YFSETQ. CDR3 bases: TGCGCCAGCAGCTCCACAGGAAGGTACCAAGAGACCCAGTACTTC. Encoded protein: CASSSTGRYQETQYF.

The chain recombines TRBV5-1 with TRBJ2-2, with 8 bases matching TRBD2. The CDR3 runs 17 residues. With 0 bases clipped from V and 4 bases from J, the junction kept 8 bases outside the gene matches. Germline V gene sequence: CDR1 SGHRS, CDR2 YFSETQ. The CDR3 nucleotides read TGCGCCAGCAGCTTGGCCACGGGACTAGGTCGCACCGGGGAGCTGTTTTTT. This codes for CASSLATGLGRTGELFF.

The chain recombines TRBV6-5 with TRBJ2-2, with D hard to call. The CDR3 extends over 14 amino acids. Trimming removed 0 bases from V and 1 base from J, with 3 bases in between. The germline gives CDR1 MNHEY, CDR2 SVGAGI. CDR3: CASSYSLNTGELFF. The CDR3 bases are TGTGCCAGCAGTTACTCTTTGAACACCGGGGAGCTGTTTTTT.

The CDR3 DNA follows: TGTGCCAGCAGCGTAGGGGGTAGCGGGAGGGCCGGGGAGCTGTTTTTT. It is translated as CASSVGGSGRAGELFF. This rearrangement joins TRBV9 to TRBJ2-2; 11 positions match TRBD2. This CDR3 is built from 16 residues. V trimming: 0 bases; J trimming: 6 bases; junction bases outside the gene matches: 4. The germline CDR1 and CDR2 sequences are SGDLS and YYNGEE.

This clone was counted once. The chain combines TRBV6-6 with TRBJ1-2, with TRBD1 as a possible D gene (5 bases). V shed 0 bases and J shed 4 bases, with 15 bases lying between them. CDR1 and CDR2 from the germline V gene are MNHNY and SVGAGI (reference sequence). The CDR3 loop spans 16 amino acids. The CDR3 coding sequence is TGTGCCAGCAGTTACTCTCGGGGGATGGTCGTCTATGGCTACACCTTC. It is translated as CASSYSRGMVVYGYTF.